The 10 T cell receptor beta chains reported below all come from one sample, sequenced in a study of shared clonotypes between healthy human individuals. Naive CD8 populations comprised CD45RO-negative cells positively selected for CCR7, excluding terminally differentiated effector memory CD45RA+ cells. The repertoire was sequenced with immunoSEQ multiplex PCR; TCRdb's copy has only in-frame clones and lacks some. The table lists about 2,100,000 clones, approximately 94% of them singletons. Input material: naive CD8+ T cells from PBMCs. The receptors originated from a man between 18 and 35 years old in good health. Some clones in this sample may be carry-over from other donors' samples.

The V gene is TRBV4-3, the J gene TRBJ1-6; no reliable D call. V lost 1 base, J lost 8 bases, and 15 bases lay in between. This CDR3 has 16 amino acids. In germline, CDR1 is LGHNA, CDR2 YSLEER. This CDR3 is CASSQVRLSWDSPLHF. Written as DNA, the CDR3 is TGCGCCAGCAGCCAAGTCCGGCTATCATGGGATTCACCCCTCCACTTT.

The CDR3 nucleotides read TGTGCCAGCAGCGTACGGGACAGCCTTGCGGATGGCTACACCTTC. This gives the protein CASSVRDSLADGYTF. The chain is built from TRBV21-1 and TRBJ1-2; the listed D gene, TRBD1, was not tested against the DNA. TRBV21-1 is an annotated pseudogene. CDR3 length equals 15 residues.

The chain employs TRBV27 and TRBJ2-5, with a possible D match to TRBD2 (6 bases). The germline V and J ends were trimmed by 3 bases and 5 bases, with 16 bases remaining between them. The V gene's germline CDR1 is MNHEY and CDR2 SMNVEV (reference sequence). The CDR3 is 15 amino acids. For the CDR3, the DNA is TGTGCCAGCAGTTTCTCCGGGGGTAGTGTCGAGACCCAGTACTTC. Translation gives CASSFSGGSVETQYF.

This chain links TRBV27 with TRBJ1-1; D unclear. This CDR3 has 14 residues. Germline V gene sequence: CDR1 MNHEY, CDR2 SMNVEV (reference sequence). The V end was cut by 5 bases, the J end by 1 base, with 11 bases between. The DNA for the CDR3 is TGTGCCAGCAGTCCTATAGAGTGGAACACTGAAGCTTTCTTT. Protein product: CASSPIEWNTEAFF.

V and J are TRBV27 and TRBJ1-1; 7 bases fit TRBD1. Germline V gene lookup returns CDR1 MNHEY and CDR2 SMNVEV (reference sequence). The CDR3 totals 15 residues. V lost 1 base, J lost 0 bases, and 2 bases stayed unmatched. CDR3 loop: CASSLWQGVNTEAFF. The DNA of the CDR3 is TGTGCCAGCAGTTTATGGCAGGGGGTGAACACTGAAGCTTTCTTT.

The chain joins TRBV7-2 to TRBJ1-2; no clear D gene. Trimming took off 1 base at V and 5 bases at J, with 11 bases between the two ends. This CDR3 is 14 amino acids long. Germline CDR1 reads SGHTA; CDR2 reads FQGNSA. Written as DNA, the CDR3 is TGTGCCAGCAGCTTAGGAAGGGTTTGGTATGGCTACACCTTC. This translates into CASSLGRVWYGYTF.

CDR3 nucleotide sequence: TGTGCCAGCAGCGAGGACCCGTTTACCACGATGGGGTATAATTCACCCCTCCACTTT. Its translation is CASSEDPFTTMGYNSPLHF. This chain links TRBV4-2 with TRBJ1-6, with unresolved D. The CDR3 is 19 amino acids. CDR1 and CDR2 (germline): LGHNA, YNFKEQ. Trimming stripped 5 bases from V and 4 bases from J, with 24 bases between.

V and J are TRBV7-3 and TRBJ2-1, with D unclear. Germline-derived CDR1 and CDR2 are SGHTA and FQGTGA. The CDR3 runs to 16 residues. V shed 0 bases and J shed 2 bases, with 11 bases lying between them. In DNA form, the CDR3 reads TGTGCCAGCAGCTTAACTGCGCAGACCGCCTACAATGAGCAGTTCTTC. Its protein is CASSLTAQTAYNEQFF. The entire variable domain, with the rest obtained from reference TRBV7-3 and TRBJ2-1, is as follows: GAGVSQTPSNKVTEKGKYVELRCDPISGHTALYWYRQSLGQGPEFLIYFQGTGAADDSGLPNDRFFAVRPEGSVSTLKIQRTERGDSAVYLCASSLTAQTAYNEQFFGPGTRLTVL.

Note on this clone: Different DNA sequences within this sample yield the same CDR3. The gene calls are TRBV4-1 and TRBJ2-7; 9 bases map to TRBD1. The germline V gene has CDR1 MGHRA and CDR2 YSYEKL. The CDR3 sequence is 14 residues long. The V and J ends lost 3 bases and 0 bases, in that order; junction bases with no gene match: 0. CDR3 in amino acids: CASSQDRGSYEQYF. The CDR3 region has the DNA TGCGCCAGCAGCCAGGACAGGGGCTCCTACGAGCAGTACTTC.

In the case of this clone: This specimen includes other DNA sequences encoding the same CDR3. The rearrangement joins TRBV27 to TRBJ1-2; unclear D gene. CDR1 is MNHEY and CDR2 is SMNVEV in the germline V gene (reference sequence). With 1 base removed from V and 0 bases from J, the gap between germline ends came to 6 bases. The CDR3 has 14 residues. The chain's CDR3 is CASSLFPANYGYTF. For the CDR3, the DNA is TGTGCCAGCAGTTTATTCCCAGCTAACTATGGCTACACCTTC.